These T cell receptor beta chains were read from a single sample in a study of shared clonotypes between healthy human individuals. Only in-frame clones appear in the TCRdb table, and some are missing; sequencing was by immunoSEQ multiplex PCR. The top ten hold approximately 1.7% of the sample, which has around 1.9 million clones, about 92% seen once. Source material: naive CD8+ T cells from PBMCs. All receptors derive from a man between 18 and 29 years old in good health. Some clones in this sample may be carry-over from other donors' samples. Both conserved end residues are part of each CDR3. The D gene is left open where the match is weak. Clone size appears in some rows only: once, few, many, or a class for an expanded clone.

V gene	clone size	D gene	J gene	CDR3 DNA	CDR3 protein
TRBV9	.	TRBD2	TRBJ2-3	TGTGCCAGCAGCGTTCCGCTAGCGGGAGTTACAGATACGCAGTATTTT	CASSVPLAGVTDTQYF
TRBV28	once	.	TRBJ1-5	TGTGCCAGCAGTATCTCAGTGGGCAATCAGCCCCAGCATTTT	CASSISVGNQPQHF
TRBV6-6	.	.	TRBJ1-1	TGTGCCAGCAGTTATATGACAAACACTGAAGCTTTCTTT	CASSYMTNTEAFF
TRBV11-2	.	.	TRBJ1-1	TGTGCCAGCAGCCCCTGGGTCTGGGATACTGAAGCTTTCTTT	CASSPWVWDTEAFF
TRBV4-3	once	.	TRBJ2-7	TGCGCCAGCAGCCAAGATTTCGGGGACATCGTGGAGCAGTACTTC	CASSQDFGDIVEQYF
TRBV18	.	.	TRBJ2-1	TGTGCCAGCTCACCGGACCCCCTGGGGGATTACAATGAGCAGTTCTTC	CASSPDPLGDYNEQFF
TRBV19	.	TRBD1	TRBJ2-5	TGTGCCAGTAGTACCCCGGACAGGGTGGGAGAGACCCAGTACTTC	CASSTPDRVGETQYF
TRBV25-1	few	.	TRBJ2-1	TGTGCCACCCAGTTAAATGAGCAGTTCTTC	CATQLNEQFF
TRBV19	once	.	TRBJ1-1	TGTGCCAGTAACCCGGGCGTGAACACTGAAGCTTTCTTT	CASNPGVNTEAFF
TRBV14	.	TRBD1	TRBJ2-3	TGTGCCAGCAGAACCGACCGGGACAGGGGCACAGATACGCAGTATTTT	CASRTDRDRGTDTQYF
TRBV28	.	.	TRBJ2-7	TGTGCCAGCAGTTATGGGCTAGCTACGACCTACGAGCAGTACTTC	CASSYGLATTYEQYF
TRBV5-6	.	TRBD1	TRBJ2-2	TGTGCCAGCAGCTTGGAGACAGGGAATAGCGGGGAGCTGTTTTTT	CASSLETGNSGELFF
TRBV30	.	.	TRBJ2-3	TGTGCCTGGAGTGTTCAGGGAGTACTGTCCACAGATACGCAGTATTTT	CAWSVQGVLSTDTQYF
TRBV7-9	.	.	TRBJ2-1	TGTGCCAGCAGCTCGAACCGGGTTCATGAGCAGTTCTTC	CASSSNRVHEQFF
TRBV4-1	.	TRBD1	TRBJ2-7	TGCGCCAGCAGCCAAGGGAGACAGGGCTACGAGCAGTACTTC	CASSQGRQGYEQYF
TRBV5-1	once	TRBD1	TRBJ2-3	TGCGCCAGCAGCTTGGCCAGTCCCGGGACAGGTCTAGCGACAGATACGCAGTATTTT	CASSLASPGTGLATDTQYF
TRBV29-1	.	TRBD2	TRBJ2-3	TGCAGCGCAGATAGCGGGATTGAGATAGATACGCAGTATTTT	CSADSGIEIDTQYF
TRBV5-6	.	.	TRBJ1-1	TGTGCCAGCAGCTTGGGTCGGGGTAGGGGCACTGAAGCTTTCTTT	CASSLGRGRGTEAFF
TRBV7-7	.	.	TRBJ2-7	TGTGCCAGCAGCTTACGGGACCACGAGCAGTACTTC	CASSLRDHEQYF
TRBV7-8	once	TRBD1	TRBJ1-2	TGTGCCAGCAGCTTAGCCCGGACAGGGGGGACCTATGGCTACACCTTC	CASSLARTGGTYGYTF
TRBV9	.	TRBD1	TRBJ2-7	TGTGCCAGCAGCGCATCCGGGACAGGAGACTCCTACGAGCAGTACTTC	CASSASGTGDSYEQYF
TRBV11-2	once	.	TRBJ2-7	TGTGCCAGCAGCTCCCCTGCAAGGGGCTACGAGCAGTACTTC	CASSSPARGYEQYF
TRBV2	.	.	TRBJ1-4	TGTGCCAGCAGTGAGAACAGAAATAATGAAAAACTGTTTTTT	CASSENRNNEKLFF
TRBV28	.	.	TRBJ1-1	TGTGCCAGCAGTGCCCTCCCGGGACTCCTAACTCCGAACACTGAAGCTTTCTTT	CASSALPGLLTPNTEAFF
TRBV9	.	.	TRBJ2-1	TGTGCCAGCAGCGAGTCCTACAATGAGCAGTTCTTC	CASSESYNEQFF
TRBV6-1	.	.	TRBJ2-7	TGTGCCAGCAGTGTTTACAATCCCCACGAGCAGTACTTC	CASSVYNPHEQYF
TRBV28	.	TRBD1	TRBJ1-2	TGTGCCAGCAGTCAGGACAGGACTAACTATGGCTACACCTTC	CASSQDRTNYGYTF
TRBV7-9	.	.	TRBJ1-4	TGTGCCAGCAGCTGGGGGCGCAGGAATAATGAAAAACTGTTTTTT	CASSWGRRNNEKLFF
TRBV19	.	.	TRBJ2-7	TGTGCCAGTAGTGATTCGTGGAACGAGCAGTACTTC	CASSDSWNEQYF
TRBV4-1	.	TRBD1	TRBJ2-2	TGCGCCAGCAGCCAAGAAGGATGGTCCGGGACAGTGAACACCGGGGAGCTGTTTTTT	CASSQEGWSGTVNTGELFF
TRBV28	.	.	TRBJ2-2	TGTGCCAGCAGACTGACACGGCTGAACACCGGGGAGCTGTTTTTT	CASRLTRLNTGELFF
TRBV7-9	.	.	TRBJ1-1	TGTGCCAGCAGCTTAGAGGTCACTGAAGCTTTCTTT	CASSLEVTEAFF
TRBV11-2	.	.	TRBJ2-4	TGTGCCAGCAGCTTAGGGACGAGGAGACTTGGAGACATTCAGTACTTC	CASSLGTRRLGDIQYF
TRBV2	.	TRBD2	TRBJ2-1	TGTGCCAGCAGTGGGGGACTAGCGGGACCCTACAATGAGCAGTTCTTC	CASSGGLAGPYNEQFF
TRBV27	.	.	TRBJ2-7	TGTGCCAGCAGTACCCTTAGACCGTCCGCGATTGGCGAGCAGTACTTC	CASSTLRPSAIGEQYF
TRBV5-6	.	.	TRBJ1-1	TGTGCCAGCAGCGCGGACGGGCACGGCGGGACTGAAGCTTTCTTT	CASSADGHGGTEAFF
TRBV27	.	.	TRBJ1-1	TGTGCCAGCAGTCCACTAAACAGGGCCCTGAACACTGAAGCTTTCTTT	CASSPLNRALNTEAFF
TRBV10-2	.	.	TRBJ2-1	TGCGCCAGCACCATGAGGGTCGATGAGCAGTTCTTC	CASTMRVDEQFF
TRBV11-2	.	TRBD1	TRBJ1-2	TGTGCCAGCAGCTTATGGACAGGGACCTATGGCTACACCTTC	CASSLWTGTYGYTF
TRBV30	few	.	TRBJ1-1	TGTGCCTGGAGTGCGGGACTGCTGAACACTGAAGCTTTCTTT	CAWSAGLLNTEAFF
TRBV28	.	.	TRBJ2-7	TGTGCCAGCAGTCGTCGCAGGGACTCCTACGAGCAGTACTTC	CASSRRRDSYEQYF
TRBV27	.	.	TRBJ1-5	TGTGCCAGCAGTTTATTGAGTAACTCAGGCAATCAGCCCCAGCATTTT	CASSLLSNSGNQPQHF
TRBV9	.	TRBD1	TRBJ2-2	TGTGCCAGCAGCGTAGCGGGGACAGGGGTCACCGGGGAGCTGTTTTTT	CASSVAGTGVTGELFF
TRBV5-4	once	.	TRBJ2-7	TGTGCCAGCAGCTTGGAAACGGGAGTGTACGAGCAGTACTTC	CASSLETGVYEQYF
TRBV15	.	TRBD1	TRBJ2-5	TGTGCCACCAGCAGAGGGGACAGGGGGCCTCAAGAGACCCAGTACTTC	CATSRGDRGPQETQYF
TRBV7-6	.	.	TRBJ2-5	TGTGCCAGCACCCTCAACCCCCAGGACCTACGGGAGACCCAGTACTTC	CASTLNPQDLRETQYF